This entry concerns a single T cell receptor (beta chain). This sample is part of a study of blood T cell repertoires in COVID-19. As for the study in general: COVID-19 samples from acute and convalescent phases originated in the United States, Italy and Spain.

The authors' processing: Reference gene primers were amplified, and this amplification served to estimate nucleated cell counts. Assay: immunoSEQ multiplex PCR; the TCRdb copy retains only in-frame clones and omits some. V and J calls and clone size come straight from that table; D and trimming were deduced from the DNA. The table lists approximately 220,000 clones, roughly four fifths of them singletons. Adults between roughly 18 and 89 years of age took part from under 25 US areas. Germline CDR1 reads MRHNA; CDR2 reads SNTAGT. J gave up 6 bases and V 10 bases, and 7 bases lay outside the gene matches. CDR3 length: 13 residues.

The receptor comes from a woman in her forties or fifties who had been exposed to COVID-19. Sequenced input: PBMCs or T cells enriched from blood (not recorded which). The J gene is TRBJ2-1, the V gene TRBV6-4; TRBD1 agrees at 9 bases. The CDR3 DNA sequence: TGTGCCACCTCGGGACAGGGAACCAATGAGCAGTTCTTC. Translating gives CATSGQGTNEQFF.